The 8 T cell receptor beta chains below were found in one sample sequenced in a study of T cells after yellow fever vaccination. TCRdb passed the 5' RACE reads through MiXCR, listing each CDR3 protein once. This table has around 27,000 distinct CDR3 sequences, roughly 4.5% appearing once. The material was CD8+ T cells sorted from PBMCs, obtained 5 days after the yellow fever booster vaccination. All receptors derive from a man aged 25-45 years who received the YFV17D yellow fever vaccine.

This clonotype was counted at least ten times. The V call is TRBV6-5, the J call TRBJ1-1; weak D call: TRBD1 (5 bases). This CDR3 has 15 residues. The V gene's germline CDR1 is MNHEY and CDR2 SVGAGI. Trimming pared 0 bases from V and 7 bases from J, leaving 15 bases between. The CDR3 sequence: CASSYSAGAGNEAFF. DNA of the CDR3: TGTGCCAGCAGTTACTCCGCCGGGGCGGGGAATGAAGCTTTCTTT.

At least ten counts were recorded for this clonotype. The chain is built from TRBV11-2 and TRBJ2-3, with 10 bases lining up with TRBD2. The germline gives CDR1 SGHAT, CDR2 FQNNGV. The length of the CDR3 is 15 residues. With V trimmed by 3 bases and J by 3 bases, 3 bases remained unmatched. CDR3 protein: CASSLGTSETDTQYF. In DNA, the CDR3 is TGTGCCAGCAGCTTGGGGACTAGCGAAACAGATACGCAGTATTTT.

This clonotype has a count of ten or more. The chain employs TRBV6-4 and TRBJ2-1; D is ambiguous. The CDR3 runs to 15 residues. Germline lookup yields CDR1 MRHNA and CDR2 SNTAGT. The V and J ends lost 2 bases and 2 bases respectively, with 10 bases between them. CDR3 sequence (DNA): TGTGCCAGCAGTGACGGGATAGCACCCTACAATGAGCAGTTCTTC. Translating gives CASSDGIAPYNEQFF.

This clonotype was observed at least ten times. The gene calls are TRBV27 and TRBJ2-1; 7 positions match TRBD2. J was trimmed by 4 bases and V by 4 bases; bases with no gene match: 7. The germline V gene has CDR1 MNHEY and CDR2 SMNVEV (reference sequence). CDR3 length: 15 amino acids. CDR3 in amino acids: CASSSGASGYNEQFF. DNA of the CDR3: TGTGCCAGCAGTTCCGGAGCTAGCGGTTACAATGAGCAGTTCTTC.

This clonotype was detected many times. The genes are TRBV4-2 and TRBJ2-2; D ambiguous. Germline values: CDR1 LGHNA, CDR2 YNFKEQ. Between the trimmed V and J ends, which lost 0 bases and 11 bases, there was a span of 10 bases. The CDR3 spans 13 residues. The CDR3 protein is CASSQEPTYELFF. CDR3 bases: TGTGCCAGCAGCCAAGAACCGACCTACGAGCTGTTTTTT.

This clonotype occurred many times. This chain links TRBV4-3 with TRBJ2-1; 7 positions match TRBD2. Germline assignment: CDR1 LGHNA and CDR2 YSLEER. V gave up 2 bases and J gave up 10 bases; unmatched junction bases: 17. CDR3 length: 17 amino acids. DNA for the CDR3: TGCGCCAGCAGCCAAAACCAAGCGGGAAGGGGCGGGGAGGAGCAGTTCTTC. This encodes CASSQNQAGRGGEEQFF.

On this clonotype: A much larger clone lies one base from this, so it may be a read error. The V call is TRBV6-5, the J call TRBJ1-1; possibly TRBD1 for D (5 bases). The germline V gene has CDR1 MNHEY and CDR2 SVGAGI. There are 14 residues in the CDR3. The CDR3, as DNA: TGTGCCAGCAGATACTCGGGGGGGAGGACTGAAGCTTTCTTT. This translates into CASRYSGGRTEAFF.

This clonotype showed up many times. This chain connects TRBV28 to TRBJ1-1, with a possible D match to TRBD1 (6 bases). V was trimmed by 2 bases and J by 0 bases, leaving 10 bases between them. Germline V gives CDR1 MDHEN, CDR2 SYDVKM. This CDR3 comprises 15 residues. CDR3 protein: CASSLRNRVNTEAFF. In DNA, the CDR3 is TGTGCCAGCAGTTTAAGGAACAGGGTGAACACTGAAGCTTTCTTT.